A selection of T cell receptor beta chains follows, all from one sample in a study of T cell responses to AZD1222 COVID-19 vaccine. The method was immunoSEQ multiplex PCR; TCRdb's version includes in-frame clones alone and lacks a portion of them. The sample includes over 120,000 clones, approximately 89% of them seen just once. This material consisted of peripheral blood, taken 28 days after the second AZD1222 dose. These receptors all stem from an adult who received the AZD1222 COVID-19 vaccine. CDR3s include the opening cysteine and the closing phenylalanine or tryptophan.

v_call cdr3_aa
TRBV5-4 CASSRAASSYEQYF
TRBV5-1 CASSLAGQRAETQYF
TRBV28 CASSLHMDRSSYNEQFF
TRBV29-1 CSVAGGKGVYEQYF
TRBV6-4 CASSDSSGGTDTQYF
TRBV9 CASSGRVRGRQETQYF
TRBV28 CASSLSQGRVTEAFF
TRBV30 CAWSTLREPLHF
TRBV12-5 CASGFHGQAYNQPQHF
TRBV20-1 CSGRRVDPFF
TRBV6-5 CASEKSRGGGYGYTF
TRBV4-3 CASSQEAGGFNEQFF
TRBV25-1 CASISGREAFF
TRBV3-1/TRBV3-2 CASSQGQGRAFF
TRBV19 CASQTPLNTEAFF
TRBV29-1 CSVEHGSNYGYTF
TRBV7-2 CASSLLGAKNQPQHF
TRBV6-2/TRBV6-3 CASSYSTSGSHYNEQFF
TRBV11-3 CASSATGAGANVLTF
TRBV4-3 CARSRSRRGQATQYF
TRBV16 CASSQMQGEQFF
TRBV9 CASSVQGTNTEAFF
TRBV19 CASRTAGDGYTF
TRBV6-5 CASSYSGAGPTYEQYF
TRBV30 CAWSRYGGQRPYEQYF
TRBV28 CASSIQLQPQHF
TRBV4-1 CASSALTLLTGPNEKLFF
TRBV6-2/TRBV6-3 CASGYGSGNTIYF
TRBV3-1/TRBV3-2 CASSQALGGYTF
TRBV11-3 CASSEAGGRETQYF
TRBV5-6 CASSLTWSSYNSPLHF
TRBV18 CASSPQLNEKLFF
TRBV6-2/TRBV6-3 CASSYLGHEQFF
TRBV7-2 CASSLQGRSYEQYF
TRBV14 CASSQDPNYGYTF
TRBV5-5 CASSLFLREGNEQFF
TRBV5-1 CASSFGGALAELFF
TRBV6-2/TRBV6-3 CASSYRTGITTDTQYF
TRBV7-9 CASSQGGYNSPLHF
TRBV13 CASSLARTGEYF
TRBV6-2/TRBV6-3 CASSYVQGSTEAFF
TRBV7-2 CASSSQDGFYEQYF
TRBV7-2 CASSLVPGTEAFF
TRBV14 CASSPGRGHNTGELFF
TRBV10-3 CAISRQGADEQFF